The source of this T cell receptor beta chain is a study of blood T cell repertoires in COVID-19. Study at large: Acute and convalescent COVID-19 specimens originated in the United States, Italy and Spain. In each case, the material was cDNA or gDNA derived from T cells, B-cell-depleted T cells, or PBMCs.

Original processing methods: From reference gene primer amplification, estimates of nucleated cell counts were derived. The repertoire was sequenced with immunoSEQ multiplex PCR; TCRdb's copy has only in-frame clones and lacks some. The V and J calls and clone size come from that table; D and trimming were worked out from the DNA. The sample yields roughly 330,000 clones, roughly 89% seen once. The CDR3 loop spans 14 amino acids. Trimming took off 1 base at V and 4 bases at J, with 12 bases between the two ends. CDR1 and CDR2 (germline): SGHDT, YYEEEE. Seattle patients were enrolled during active infection and followed longitudinally.

This clonotype was sampled from a young man with COVID-19, enrolled during active disease. What was sequenced was peripheral blood. This sequence joins TRBV5-6 and TRBJ2-7, with D maybe TRBD1 (5 bases). The CDR3 here is CASSLTGFFYEQYF. The CDR3 DNA reads TGTGCCAGCAGCTTGACAGGCTTTTTTTACGAGCAGTACTTC.